Listed below are T cell receptor beta chains from one sample, sequenced in a study of shared T cell receptors in the human thymus. Assay: immunoSEQ multiplex PCR; the TCRdb copy retains only in-frame clones and omits some. The table records 650,000 to 950,000 clones, 70% to 90% of them present only once. This same sample was also part of a study on human thymus T cells.

What was sequenced was thymocytes. The receptors originated from a girl under two years old with a congenital heart defect. The CDR3 runs from the conserved cysteine through the conserved F or W. A D gene is named only where the DNA matches it firmly. Not every row has a clone size; where given, it reads once, few, many or a size class.

cdr3_length j_call clone_size d_call v_call cdr3_aa cdr3_nt
15 TRBJ1-5 few TRBD1 TRBV2 CASSEYRGSRQPQHF TGTGCCAGCAGTGAGTACAGGGGATCGCGGCAGCCCCAGCATTTT
15 TRBJ2-7 - TRBD1 TRBV9 CASSLPTGGSYEQYF TGTGCCAGCAGCCTACCGACAGGGGGTTCCTACGAGCAGTACTTC
14 TRBJ2-5 - TRBD2 TRBV10-1 CASKLAGGQETQYF TGCGCCAGCAAACTAGCGGGGGGTCAAGAGACCCAGTACTTC
16 TRBJ2-4 - TRBD1 TRBV15 CATSRGPEGQVNIQYF TGTGCCACCAGCAGAGGCCCAGAGGGACAGGTCAACATTCAGTACTTC
14 TRBJ1-2 few TRBD1 TRBV19 CASRSRQGYYGYTF TGTGCCAGTCGAAGTCGACAGGGCTATTATGGCTACACCTTC
16 TRBJ1-2 - - TRBV5-6 CASSLGSEGFGGGYTF TGTGCCAGCAGCTTGGGCTCGGAGGGGTTCGGGGGTGGCTACACCTTC
14 TRBJ2-5 - TRBD1 TRBV10-1 CASSEAQGKETQYF TGCGCCAGCAGTGAGGCACAGGGGAAAGAGACCCAGTACTTC
21 TRBJ2-3 - TRBD2 TRBV7-6 CASSLRGLAGAGYPSTDTQYF TGTGCCAGCAGCTTAAGAGGCCTAGCGGGGGCCGGATATCCTAGCACAGATACGCAGTATTTT
13 TRBJ2-1 - - TRBV25-1 CASSETSGNEQFF TGTGCCAGCAGTGAGACGTCGGGCAATGAGCAGTTCTTC
18 TRBJ1-1 - TRBD1 TRBV7-9 CASSLDAQGALWYTEAFF TGTGCCAGCAGCTTAGATGCACAGGGGGCTTTATGGTACACTGAAGCTTTCTTT
17 TRBJ1-4 - - TRBV4-3 CASSQDHQGWTNEKLFF TGCGCCAGCAGCCAAGACCATCAGGGGTGGACTAATGAAAAACTGTTTTTT
13 TRBJ1-5 - TRBD1 TRBV29-1 CSVRDRLNQPQHF TGCAGCGTCCGGGACAGGCTAAATCAGCCCCAGCATTTT
19 TRBJ2-3 - TRBD2 TRBV13 CASSLTALGQLASTDTQYF TGTGCCAGCAGCTTAACGGCCCTCGGTCAACTAGCGAGCACAGATACGCAGTATTTT
14 TRBJ1-2 - TRBD1 TRBV7-2 CASSLAGTGEGYTF TGTGCCAGCAGCTTAGCTGGGACAGGGGAAGGCTACACCTTC
17 TRBJ1-1 - TRBD1 TRBV16 CASTTDREKAMNTEAFF TGTGCCAGCACCACGGACAGGGAAAAAGCCATGAACACTGAAGCTTTCTTT
14 TRBJ1-2 - - TRBV5-1 CASSLGGRVHGYTF TGCGCCAGCAGCTTGGGTGGCAGGGTACATGGCTACACCTTC
20 TRBJ1-6 - - TRBV28 CASSLMANDRIVTYNSPLHF TGTGCCAGCAGTCTTATGGCAAACGACAGAATCGTCACCTATAATTCACCCCTCCACTTT
12 TRBJ1-1 - - TRBV2 CASRQVNTEAFF TGTGCCAGCAGACAGGTGAACACTGAAGCTTTCTTT
14 TRBJ2-1 - TRBD2 TRBV2 CASVRTSEYNEQFF TGTGCCAGCGTAAGGACTAGCGAATACAATGAGCAGTTCTTC
18 TRBJ1-2 once TRBD1 TRBV4-3 CASSQDGVGGGSRYGYTF TGCGCCAGCAGCCAAGATGGGGTAGGAGGGGGCTCTAGATATGGCTACACCTTC
18 TRBJ2-7 - - TRBV5-4 CASSLVKLNRLESYEQYF TGTGCCAGCAGCTTGGTCAAACTGAACAGGCTCGAGTCGTACGAGCAGTACTTC
15 TRBJ1-2 - TRBD1 TRBV7-3 CASSTNSGTEDGYTF TGTGCCAGCAGCACCAACTCCGGGACAGAGGACGGCTACACCTTC
13 TRBJ1-3 - - TRBV5-1 CASSLAVGNTIYF TGCGCCAGCAGCTTGGCCGTAGGAAACACCATATATTTT
15 TRBJ1-2 once TRBD1 TRBV6-4 CASSTPKTGADGYTF TGTGCCAGCAGTACACCTAAGACAGGGGCGGATGGCTACACCTTC
14 TRBJ1-2 - - TRBV27 CASSLWAGEHGYTF TGTGCCAGCAGTTTATGGGCAGGGGAGCATGGCTACACCTTC
16 TRBJ1-2 - TRBD1 TRBV27 CASSHGQGLLVYGYTF TGTGCCAGCAGTCACGGACAGGGCCTACTTGTCTATGGCTACACCTTC
18 TRBJ2-1 - - TRBV11-2 CASSLKRGSQKRWDEQFF TGTGCCAGCAGCTTAAAAAGAGGATCCCAAAAGAGGTGGGATGAGCAGTTCTTC
18 TRBJ2-2 - - TRBV2 CASLSGGGDHQNTGELFF TGTGCCAGCCTCTCTGGAGGGGGGGACCACCAGAACACCGGGGAGCTGTTTTTT
21 TRBJ2-1 - TRBD1 TRBV19 CASSFGSVPDRLMSSYNEQFF TGTGCCAGTAGCTTCGGGTCCGTTCCGGACAGGTTGATGAGCTCCTACAATGAGCAGTTCTTC
16 TRBJ2-2 - TRBD1 TRBV7-3 CASSLTPGTDTGELFF TGTGCCAGCAGCTTAACCCCCGGGACAGACACCGGGGAGCTGTTTTTT
16 TRBJ1-2 once TRBD1 TRBV28 CASSNSSRGLNYGYTF TGTGCCAGCAGCAACTCCTCCAGGGGGTTGAACTATGGCTACACCTTC
18 TRBJ2-7 few TRBD1 TRBV28 CASSFRDRADIGSYEQYF TGTGCCAGCAGTTTTCGGGACAGGGCCGATATAGGTTCCTACGAGCAGTACTTC
16 TRBJ1-4 - - TRBV27 CASSHSPGGSDEKLFF TGTGCCAGCAGTCACAGTCCGGGGGGCTCTGATGAAAAACTGTTTTTT
19 TRBJ1-1 - TRBD1 TRBV14 CASSQDTDLRDRLGTEAFF TGTGCCAGCAGCCAAGATACTGATTTGAGGGACAGGTTGGGCACTGAAGCTTTCTTT
14 TRBJ2-1 - TRBD2 TRBV2 CARKLAGGINEQFF TGTGCCAGAAAGCTAGCGGGGGGGATCAATGAGCAGTTCTTC
13 TRBJ2-2 - TRBD1 TRBV19 CATRDRENGELFF TGTGCCACCAGGGACAGGGAAAACGGGGAGCTGTTTTTT
17 TRBJ1-1 few TRBD1 TRBV16 CASGQVTSGGSRTEAFF TGTGCCAGCGGCCAAGTGACCTCAGGGGGTTCGAGGACTGAAGCTTTCTTT
12 TRBJ1-1 - - TRBV14 CASSQVTGWAFF TGTGCCAGCAGCCAAGTTACAGGCTGGGCTTTCTTT
13 TRBJ1-1 - - TRBV5-1 CASSPGSRTEAFF TGCGCCAGCAGCCCGGGGAGCCGCACTGAAGCTTTCTTT
14 TRBJ1-1 - - TRBV27 CASSLGRMNTEAFF TGTGCCAGCAGTTTAGGGCGCATGAACACTGAAGCTTTCTTT
14 TRBJ2-7 - - TRBV15 CATSRGGGGYEQYF TGTGCCACCAGCAGAGGAGGGGGTGGCTACGAGCAGTACTTC
18 TRBJ2-3 - TRBD2 TRBV13 CASSSLRLAWNGADTQYF TGTGCCAGCAGCTCCCTAAGACTAGCATGGAATGGAGCAGATACGCAGTATTTT
14 TRBJ1-6 - - TRBV4-3 CASGETGANSPLHF TGCGCCAGCGGGGAGACAGGAGCTAATTCACCCCTCCACTTT
15 TRBJ1-2 - - TRBV10-3 CAIRRTVGAGRGYTF TGTGCCATCAGGCGTACGGTGGGGGCAGGTCGTGGCTACACCTTC
15 TRBJ1-1 - - TRBV5-4 CASSEADNPNTEAFF TGTGCCAGCAGCGAGGCGGACAACCCGAACACTGAAGCTTTCTTT
16 TRBJ1-1 once - TRBV25-1 CASSGQVGQVCTEAFF TGTGCCAGCAGCGGTCAAGTGGGGCAGGTGTGCACTGAAGCTTTCTTT
18 TRBJ1-1 - TRBD1 TRBV14 CASSQVGDRGRVFSGAFF TGTGCCAGCAGCCAAGTGGGAGACAGGGGGCGCGTCTTTTCTGGAGCTTTCTTT
15 TRBJ2-3 few - TRBV5-4 CASSSRTRRTDTQYF TGTGCCAGCAGCTCGCGGACCCGGAGGACAGATACGCAGTATTTT
14 TRBJ2-4 - - TRBV15 CATSSDLAKNIQYF TGTGCCACCAGCTCAGATTTAGCCAAAAACATTCAGTACTTC
15 TRBJ1-1 - - TRBV9 CASGKEAPGGPEAFF TGTGCCAGCGGCAAAGAGGCCCCCGGCGGGCCTGAAGCTTTCTTT
15 TRBJ1-2 - TRBD1 TRBV18 CASSPMDRGVYGYTF TGTGCCAGCTCACCCATGGACAGGGGAGTCTATGGCTACACCTTC
13 TRBJ2-7 - - TRBV5-6 CASSLVYPYEQYF TGTGCCAGCAGCTTGGTTTATCCCTACGAGCAGTACTTC
16 TRBJ1-1 - - TRBV4-2 CASSRNQGQPHTEAFF TGTGCCAGCAGCCGCAACCAAGGACAGCCCCACACTGAAGCTTTCTTT
15 TRBJ1-2 - TRBD1 TRBV9 CASSSDRGPDYGYTF TGTGCCAGCAGCTCCGACAGGGGTCCCGACTATGGCTACACCTTC